This is a list of T cell receptor beta chains from one sample in a study of blood T cells in healthy people across ages. TCRdb reanalysed the 5' RACE reads using MiXCR and keeps one entry per CDR3 protein. The table includes 450,000 to 700,000 distinct CDR3 sequences, 25% to 30% detected once. Sequencing input: blood. Receptors originate from a woman aged 70 to 79 in good health. CDR3s include the opening cysteine and the closing phenylalanine or tryptophan. A D gene is named only where the DNA matches it firmly. Rows may omit the clone size; those that give it use once, few, many or a size class.

>TRBJ1-2|NA|NA|TRBV4-3
CASNQEGWDLPEGYTF
TGCGCCAGCAACCAAGAGGGCTGGGACCTTCCGGAGGGCTACACCTTC
>TRBJ2-3|few|TRBD1|TRBV4-3
CASSQTRRTGVMADTQYF
TGCGCCAGCAGCCAGACGCGCCGTACAGGGGTTATGGCAGATACGCAGTATTTT
>TRBJ2-7|few|NA|TRBV4-2
CASSQGAGPHEQYF
TGTGCCAGCAGCCAAGGAGCCGGTCCCCACGAGCAGTACTTC
>TRBJ2-1|NA|NA|TRBV3-1
CASSQGAASYNEQFF
TGTGCCAGCAGCCAAGGTGCGGCGTCCTACAATGAGCAGTTCTTC
>TRBJ2-1|many|NA|TRBV7-2
CASSLGTSSYNEQFF
TGTGCCAGCAGCTTGGGCACGAGCTCCTACAATGAGCAGTTCTTC
>TRBJ1-2|few|NA|TRBV7-2
CASSLIRGSYGYTF
TGTGCCAGCAGCTTAATCAGGGGCTCCTATGGCTACACCTTC
>TRBJ1-1|few|TRBD1|TRBV7-9
CASSSGQGRDTEAFF
TGTGCCAGCAGCTCCGGACAGGGGAGGGACACTGAAGCTTTCTTT
>TRBJ1-6|NA|NA|TRBV10-3
CAISERDPSTYNSPLHF
TGTGCCATCAGTGAGAGGGACCCCTCCACTTATAATTCACCCCTCCACTTT
>TRBJ2-1|few|TRBD2|TRBV5-5
CASSLKLAGGSYNEQFF
TGTGCCAGCAGCTTGAAACTAGCGGGGGGTTCCTACAATGAGCAGTTCTTC
>TRBJ1-2|few|NA|TRBV20-1
CSARDPGRTSYGYTF
TGCAGTGCTAGAGATCCGGGCAGGACCTCCTATGGCTACACCTTC
>TRBJ1-1|few|TRBD1|TRBV5-1
CASSLASGTAGGTEAFF
TGCGCCAGCAGCTTGGCTAGTGGGACAGCGGGTGGTACTGAAGCTTTCTTT
>TRBJ1-2|NA|NA|TRBV20-1
CSARGGWRGYTF
TGCAGTGCTAGAGGAGGGTGGCGTGGCTACACCTTC
>TRBJ2-5|NA|NA|TRBV6-5
CASRIDQYQETQYF
TGTGCCAGCAGAATCGACCAGTACCAAGAGACCCAGTACTTC
>TRBJ2-1|NA|NA|TRBV4-1
CASSSPSYGEQSF
TGCGCCAGCAGCTCTCCTAGCTACGGTGAGCAGTCCTTC
>TRBJ1-4|NA|NA|TRBV20-1
CSASGGSNEKLFF
TGCAGTGCTAGTGGCGGCTCTAATGAAAAACTGTTTTTT
>TRBJ1-2|NA|NA|TRBV19
CASSIGQGSGGYTF
TGTGCCAGTAGTATAGGGCAGGGAAGCGGTGGCTACACCTTC
>TRBJ2-7|NA|NA|TRBV7-2
CASSKGGGVAREQYF
TGTGCCAGCAGCAAAGGAGGAGGGGTGGCGCGTGAGCAGTACTTC
>TRBJ1-2|NA|NA|TRBV18
CASSPPRSSNYGYTF
TGTGCCAGCTCACCTCCCCGAAGTTCTAACTATGGCTACACCTTC
>TRBJ2-5|NA|TRBD2|TRBV7-2
CASSSRRGGQETQYF
TGTGCCAGCAGCTCACGGCGGGGGGGGCAAGAGACCCAGTACTTC
>TRBJ1-1|NA|NA|TRBV29-1
CSVNKGGTEAFF
TGCAGCGTTAATAAGGGAGGCACTGAAGCTTTCTTT
>TRBJ2-2|few|NA|TRBV5-1
CASSLGGKITGELFF
TGCGCCAGCAGCTTGGGAGGGAAGATCACCGGGGAGCTGTTTTTT
>TRBJ2-1|few|TRBD2|TRBV20-1
CSARPPGLASYNEQFF
TGCAGTGCTAGACCCCCGGGACTAGCCTCCTACAATGAGCAGTTCTTC
>TRBJ1-4|NA|NA|TRBV5-1
CASSVQLNEKLFF
TGCGCCAGCAGTGTGCAGCTGAATGAAAAACTGTTTTTT
>TRBJ1-1|NA|NA|TRBV6-1
CASSPSGGYTEAFF
TGTGCCAGCAGTCCCTCGGGGGGTTACACTGAAGCTTTCTTT